This TCR beta chain was sequenced in a study of blood T cell repertoires in COVID-19. Study-wide background: Acute and convalescent COVID-19 specimens originated in the United States, Italy and Spain.

The V end was cut by 4 bases, the J end by 2 bases, with 10 bases between. The CDR3 consists of 14 residues. From germline, CDR1 is SGHRS and CDR2 YFSETQ. The method was immunoSEQ multiplex PCR; TCRdb's version includes in-frame clones alone and lacks a portion of them. The table records roughly 120,000 clones, roughly 88% of them present only once. This receptor was identified in a human donor in a cohort sampled during active COVID-19. The material sequenced was peripheral blood. The chain recombines TRBV5-1 with TRBJ1-5; no clear D gene. This CDR3 reads CASSRGSGNQPQHF. The CDR3 bases are TGCGCCAGCAGCCGTGGTAGTGGCAATCAGCCCCAGCATTTT.